The 27 T cell receptor beta chains listed next were all sequenced from one sample in a study of T cell responses to AZD1222 COVID-19 vaccine. Data came from immunoSEQ multiplex PCR; TCRdb stores just in-frame clones and leaves some out. The sample holds 200,000 or so clones, almost 95% seen once. The source material was peripheral blood, sampled on day 0 of AZD1222 vaccination. Receptors originate from an adult in good health.

The sample holds one count of this clone. This chain uses TRBV11-1 with TRBJ2-5; D remains ambiguous. V was trimmed by 2 bases and J by 4 bases, leaving 2 bases between them. The germline gives CDR1 SGHAT, CDR2 FQDESV (reference sequence). This CDR3 comprises 11 residues. The CDR3 bases are TGTGCCAGCAGCTTAACAGAGACCCAGTACTTC. Translation: CASSLTETQYF.

V and J are TRBV21-1 and TRBJ2-7; TRBD2, the table's D call, was not compared with the DNA. TRBV21-1 is termed a pseudogene. CDR3 length: 15 amino acids. The CDR3 spells CASSKPPPVGVEQYF. CDR3 nucleotides: TGTGCCAGCAGCAAACCCCCCCCGGTGGGAGTCGAGCAGTACTTC.

The gene calls are TRBV4-2 and TRBJ1-6; maybe TRBD1 (6 bases). V was shortened by 4 bases and J by 6 bases, with 19 bases between the two germline ends. This CDR3 is built from 17 residues. The germline V gene has CDR1 LGHNA and CDR2 YNFKEQ. In nucleotides, the CDR3 is TGTGCCAGCAGCCCCTGGGACACGGGGGGGATTAATTCACCCCTCCACTTT. Residues: CASSPWDTGGINSPLHF.

V and J are TRBV2 and TRBJ2-5, with TRBD2 as a possible D gene (5 bases). Germline assignment: CDR1 SNHLY and CDR2 FYNNEI. There are 14 residues in the CDR3. Trimming removed 3 bases at V and 5 bases at J, with 13 bases between. In nucleotides, the CDR3 is TGTGCCAGCAGTGATCCCGGGGATGGGGAGACCCAGTACTTC. Protein: CASSDPGDGETQYF.

The V call is TRBV7-8, the J call TRBJ2-1, with unresolved D. CDR1 is SGHVS, CDR2 FQNEAQ, per germline. Deletions cut 4 bases from V and 0 bases from J, with 10 bases between. The CDR3 is made up of 15 amino acids. The CDR3 DNA follows: TGTGCCAGCAGCTCCGACCCGAGCTCCTACAATGAGCAGTTCTTC. Translating gives CASSSDPSSYNEQFF.

This chain uses TRBV4-2 with TRBJ1-2; D gene ambiguous. In germline, CDR1 is LGHNA, CDR2 YNFKEQ. This CDR3 is 11 amino acids long. Between the trimmed V and J ends, which lost 0 bases and 8 bases, there was a span of 4 bases. The CDR3: CASSQERGYTF. In DNA form, the CDR3 reads TGTGCCAGCAGCCAAGAAAGAGGCTACACCTTC.

This rearrangement joins TRBV7-2 to TRBJ2-5; TRBD2 matches at 12 bases. J was trimmed by 5 bases and V by 8 bases; bases with no gene match: 9. This CDR3 has 15 amino acids. Germline CDR1 SGHTA, CDR2 FQGNSA. Here the CDR3 DNA reads TGTGCCAGCTCCGAGACTAGCGGGAGCGGTGAGACCCAGTACTTC. This codes for CASSETSGSGETQYF.

The V gene is TRBV7-3, the J gene TRBJ2-1; 8 nucleotides line up with TRBD2. CDR3 length: 14 amino acids. CDR1 is SGHTA and CDR2 is FQGTGA in the germline V gene. V trimming: 3 bases; J trimming: 4 bases; junction bases outside the gene matches: 2. DNA for the CDR3: TGTGCCAGCAGCTTTCGCGGGAGGTACAATGAGCAGTTCTTC. Encoded protein: CASSFRGRYNEQFF. Supplemented by reference TRBV7-3 and TRBJ2-1, the full variable domain reads GAGVSQTPSNKVTEKGKYVELRCDPISGHTALYWYRQSLGQGPEFLIYFQGTGAADDSGLPNDRFFAVRPEGSVSTLKIQRTERGDSAVYLCASSFRGRYNEQFFGPGTRLTVL.

The V call is TRBV30, the J call TRBJ1-1; D is perhaps TRBD1 (5 bases). V shed 5 bases and J shed 6 bases, with 7 bases lying between them. CDR1 and CDR2 from the germline V gene are GTSNPN and SVGIG (reference sequence). This CDR3 has 10 amino acids. CDR3 nucleotides: TGTGCCTGGGTGGGACCTGAAGCTTTCTTT. This sequence encodes CAWVGPEAFF.

This rearrangement joins TRBV5-6 to TRBJ1-1; D uncertain. The germline V and J ends were trimmed by 2 bases and 5 bases, with 7 bases remaining between them. Germline CDR1 reads SGHDT; CDR2 reads YYEEEE. The CDR3 runs 12 residues. This chain's CDR3 is CASSFPGTEAFF. The CDR3 DNA sequence: TGTGCCAGCAGCTTTCCCGGGACTGAAGCTTTCTTT.

The gene calls are TRBV10-3 and TRBJ2-3; a weak D match, TRBD2 (6 bases). CDR3 size: 15 residues. The V gene lost 3 bases and the J gene lost 6 bases, with 16 bases spanning the gap. CDR1 and CDR2 from the germline V gene are ENHRY and SYGVKD. The chain's CDR3 is CAISDRAGMRDTQYF. Here the CDR3 DNA reads TGTGCCATCAGTGATCGGGCGGGAATGCGTGATACGCAGTATTTT.

The gene calls are TRBV6-1 and TRBJ1-5; D is undetermined. This CDR3 has 16 amino acids. Per the germline V gene, CDR1 is MNHNS and CDR2 is SASEGT. V was shortened by 2 bases and J by 2 bases, with 13 bases between the two germline ends. Here the CDR3 DNA reads TGTGCCAGCAGTGAACGCTTGGGCGCCGGCAATCAGCCCCAGCATTTT. It specifies CASSERLGAGNQPQHF.

V gene TRBV6-1 combines with J gene TRBJ2-5; D is undetermined. V was trimmed by 2 bases and J by 3 bases, leaving 4 bases between them. The CDR3 spans 12 residues. Germline CDR1 is MNHNS and CDR2 is SASEGT. The CDR3 DNA reads as TGTGCCAGCAGTGAAAGGGAAGAGACCCAGTACTTC. It yields the protein CASSEREETQYF.

In nucleotides, the CDR3 is TGTGCCAGCAGTGACCGGGCCAACCTTTATGCCTTCTATGGCTACACCTTC. Protein sequence: CASSDRANLYAFYGYTF. The rearrangement links TRBV2 to TRBJ1-2; D is unresolved. This CDR3 is built from 17 residues. V was cut by 3 bases and J by 4 bases, with 21 bases left in between. CDR1 is SNHLY and CDR2 is FYNNEI in the germline V gene.

This clone was seen a single time. The chain combines TRBV4-2 with TRBJ1-5; D is ambiguous. Trimming took 4 bases from V and 3 from J, leaving 13 bases between them. Germline V gives CDR1 LGHNA, CDR2 YNFKEQ. The CDR3 contains 15 residues. The CDR3 region has the DNA TGTGCCAGCAGCCTCCAGGCGGGGAACAATCAGCCCCAGCATTTT. Residues: CASSLQAGNNQPQHF.

This clone was picked up one time. The chain carries TRBV18 and TRBJ2-5, with 7 positions matching TRBD2. In germline, CDR1 is KGHSH, CDR2 LQKENI. The CDR3 runs to 13 residues. The ends lost 3 bases at V and 3 bases at J; junction bases unmatched: 1. CDR3 sequence (DNA): TGTGCCAGCTCACCCCTAGCGGAAGAGACCCAGTACTTC. It specifies CASSPLAEETQYF.

The chain has TRBV7-8 and TRBJ2-1; TRBD2 matches at 9 bases. This CDR3 has 17 amino acids. Germline V gene sequence: CDR1 SGHVS, CDR2 FQNEAQ. J lost 2 bases, V lost 1 base, and 6 bases had no gene match. The CDR3 coding sequence is TGTGCCAGCAGCTTAGTAGTAGCGGGAGTTACCTACAATGAGCAGTTCTTC. Its translation is CASSLVVAGVTYNEQFF.

This chain connects TRBV27 to TRBJ1-2; D possibly corresponds to TRBD1 (5 bases). The CDR3 is made up of 17 amino acids. From germline, CDR1 is MNHEY and CDR2 SMNVEV (reference sequence). With 1 base removed from V and 3 bases from J, the gap between germline ends came to 18 bases. Here the CDR3 reads CASSLWSGRKGDYGYTF. In DNA, the CDR3 is TGTGCCAGCAGTTTATGGTCGGGGAGAAAAGGGGACTATGGCTACACCTTC.

This clone was observed a single time. The CDR3 spells CASRLGPSRGTEAFF. The CDR3 coding sequence is TGTGCCAGCAGGCTGGGACCGTCAAGGGGCACTGAAGCTTTCTTT. V gene TRBV2 combines with J gene TRBJ1-1; tentatively, D is TRBD1 (5 bases). Trimming removed 6 bases at V and 4 bases at J, with 18 bases between. Germline CDR1 SNHLY, CDR2 FYNNEI. The CDR3 spans 15 residues.

CDR3 amino acids: CSAIFIAEQYF. CDR3 coding DNA: TGCAGTGCTATCTTTATCGCCGAGCAGTACTTC. This rearrangement joins TRBV20-1 to TRBJ2-7; D remains unclear. Germline loops: CDR1 DFQATT, CDR2 SNEGSKA (reference sequence). V was clipped by 4 bases and J by 6 bases, with 10 bases between them. The CDR3 is 11 residues long.

This clone occurred once. This chain links TRBV7-6 with TRBJ1-6; D uncertain. V was pared by 2 bases and J by 9 bases, with 8 bases between. The CDR3 is 13 amino acids. In germline, CDR1 is SGHVS, CDR2 FNYEAQ. The CDR3 DNA is TGTGCCAGCAGCTTACTGGGGTCTTCACCCCTCCACTTT. The encoded protein is CASSLLGSSPLHF.

The J gene is TRBJ2-7, the V gene TRBV9; 12 bases line up with TRBD2. The length of the CDR3 is 15 residues. CDR1 is SGDLS, CDR2 YYNGEE, per germline. V trimming: 4 bases; J trimming: 2 bases; junction bases outside the gene matches: 4. The CDR3 spells CASSTGLAGPYEQYF. In DNA, the CDR3 is TGTGCCAGCAGCACGGGACTAGCGGGCCCCTACGAGCAGTACTTC.

This chain links TRBV5-5 with TRBJ2-7, with D perhaps matching TRBD2 (6 bases). The CDR3 spans 14 residues. The V end lost 1 base, the J end lost 6 bases, and 14 bases lay between the germline ends. CDR1 is SGHKS and CDR2 is YYEKEE in the germline V gene (reference sequence). The CDR3 nucleotides are TGTGCCAGCAGCTTGACCGGGAGAGTGGGCGAGCAGTACTTC. Translated, it gives CASSLTGRVGEQYF.

This clone occurred many times. Other DNA sequences in the same sample also yield this CDR3. The chain combines TRBV5-1 with TRBJ2-3; D might be TRBD2 (6 bases). Germline-derived CDR1 and CDR2 are SGHRS and YFSETQ. The CDR3 loop spans 14 amino acids. The V gene lost 2 bases and the J gene lost 1 base, with 8 bases spanning the gap. CDR3 sequence reads: CASSFLAGTDTQYF. The CDR3 DNA follows: TGCGCCAGCAGCTTTTTAGCGGGCACAGATACGCAGTATTTT.

The chain couples TRBV7-2 to TRBJ1-3; D is ambiguous. The CDR3 length is 14 residues. Per the germline V gene, CDR1 is SGHTA and CDR2 is FQGNSA. The germline V and J ends were trimmed by 5 bases and 4 bases, with 12 bases remaining between them. CDR3 amino acids: CASSPPGLGNTIYF. CDR3 nucleotide sequence: TGTGCCAGCAGCCCCCCGGGTCTCGGAAACACCATATATTTT.

J is TRBJ1-4 and V is TRBV5-1, with 7 positions matching TRBD1. Germline assignment: CDR1 SGHRS and CDR2 YFSETQ. The CDR3 loop spans 15 amino acids. The J segment lost 3 bases and the V segment lost 3 bases, leaving 5 bases of the junction unmatched. This chain's CDR3 is CASSWLGTANEKLFF. The CDR3 bases are TGCGCCAGCAGCTGGCTCGGGACAGCTAATGAAAAACTGTTTTTT.

The chain carries TRBV12-1 and TRBJ1-1. TRBV12-1 is a known pseudogene. CDR3 length: 10 residues. The DNA for the CDR3 is TGTGCCAGCAGCTTTAGTGAAGCTTTCTTT. Amino acids: CASSFSEAFF.